Shown below are 16 T cell receptor beta chains from a single sample sequenced in a study of regulatory T cells in long-lasting Graves disease. Sample time point: persistent/refractory GD, antithyroid drugs over 5 years with positive TRAb. The TCR library was made from RNA that had been extracted from PBMCs in TRIzol. Investigators prepared the TCR beta libraries by applying iRepertoire HTBI primers and Arm-PCR of CDR3 regions. TCRdb independently ran MiXCR on the multiplex PCR reads; one entry per CDR3 protein. Among around 300,000 distinct CDR3 sequences listed, 20% to 25% were seen once. Here the sequenced sample was peripheral blood mononuclear cells (PBMCs), taken when the disease was refractory, from a patient treated with antithyroid drugs. These receptors were collected from a female donor with Graves disease.

This chain joins TRBV3-1 and TRBJ2-5; 7 positions agree with TRBD1. This CDR3 spans 13 amino acids. With V trimmed by 6 bases and J by 5 bases, 6 bases remained unmatched. In germline, CDR1 is LGHDT, CDR2 YNNKEL (reference sequence). The CDR3 is CASRDRGRETQYF. The CDR3 DNA sequence: TGTGCCAGCAGGGATAGGGGGCGCGAGACCCAGTACTTC.

Many counts were recorded for this clonotype. The CDR3 nucleotides are TGTGCCTGGGTAGGGCTGTACAATGAGCAGTTCTTC. Protein product: CAWVGLYNEQFF. The chain carries TRBV30 and TRBJ2-1; D is unclear. The CDR3 has 12 amino acids. The V gene's germline CDR1 is GTSNPN and CDR2 SVGIG (reference sequence). The ends were cut back, 5 bases at V and 4 bases at J, with 9 bases in the middle.

This clonotype came up many times. The chain joins TRBV7-9 to TRBJ2-7; 8 bases agree with TRBD2. With 8 bases clipped from V and 3 bases from J, the junction kept 12 bases outside the gene matches. From germline, CDR1 is SEHNR and CDR2 FQNEAQ (reference sequence). This CDR3 spans 15 amino acids. The CDR3 sequence: CASGPSGRPFYEQYF. The CDR3 DNA reads as TGTGCCAGCGGACCGAGCGGGAGACCCTTCTACGAGCAGTACTTC.

The chain carries TRBV7-9 and TRBJ2-7; possible D gene TRBD2, 6 bases. The CDR3 spans 14 residues. The V gene's germline CDR1 is SEHNR and CDR2 FQNEAQ (reference sequence). With 2 bases removed from V and 2 bases from J, the gap between germline ends came to 10 bases. CDR3 loop: CASSLMGGPYEQYF. The DNA for the CDR3 is TGTGCCAGCAGCTTAATGGGGGGTCCCTACGAGCAGTACTTC.

At least ten counts were recorded for this clonotype. The V and J genes are TRBV27 and TRBJ1-1; D might be TRBD1 (5 bases). The CDR3 spans 17 residues. V was clipped by 6 bases and J by 0 bases, with 20 bases between them. In germline, CDR1 is MNHEY, CDR2 SMNVEV (reference sequence). The CDR3 spells CASRASDIASMNTEAFF. Here the CDR3 DNA reads TGTGCCAGCAGAGCCTCGGACATAGCATCGATGAACACTGAAGCTTTCTTT.

The chain employs TRBV9 and TRBJ1-2; 12 positions agree with TRBD1. V was pared by 3 bases and J by 3 bases, with 9 bases of the junction left unmatched. Germline V lookup: CDR1 SGDLS, CDR2 YYNGEE. The CDR3 consists of 17 residues. This CDR3 is CASSASPGQGAYYGYTF. CDR3 in DNA: TGTGCCAGCAGCGCGTCTCCGGGACAGGGGGCCTACTATGGCTACACCTTC.

V gene TRBV4-3 combines with J gene TRBJ2-7; D ambiguous. CDR1 is LGHNA, CDR2 YSLEER, per germline. The CDR3 extends over 15 amino acids. Deletions cut 0 bases from V and 2 bases from J, with 11 bases between. CDR3 in amino acids: CASSQDLGFPYEQYF. CDR3 nucleotide sequence: TGCGCCAGCAGCCAAGATCTGGGGTTCCCCTACGAGCAGTACTTC.

A few counts support this clonotype. The chain recombines TRBV7-9 with TRBJ1-2, with TRBD1 as a possible D gene (5 bases). Germline V gene sequence: CDR1 SEHNR, CDR2 FQNEAQ (reference sequence). This CDR3 region has 15 residues. V was clipped by 5 bases and J by 1 base, with 14 bases between them. CDR3 amino acids: CASSELTENNYGYTF. The CDR3, as DNA: TGTGCCAGCAGCGAACTGACAGAAAATAACTATGGCTACACCTTC. Supplemented by reference TRBV7-9 and TRBJ1-2, the full variable domain reads DTGVSQNPRHKITKRGQNVTFRCDPISEHNRLYWYRQTLGQGPEFLTYFQNEAQLEKSRLLSDRFSAERPKGSFSTLEIQRTEQGDSAMYLCASSELTENNYGYTFGSGTRLTVV.

This clonotype was seen only a few times. The genes are TRBV28 and TRBJ1-5, with a tentative D call TRBD1 (6 bases). This CDR3 comprises 14 residues. Between the trimmed V and J ends, which lost 11 bases and 4 bases, there was a span of 18 bases. The germline V gene encodes CDR1 MDHEN and CDR2 SYDVKM. The CDR3 loop is CASLGAEENQPQHF. CDR3 sequence (DNA): TGTGCCTCCTTGGGGGCAGAAGAGAATCAGCCCCAGCATTTT. The variable domain in full, with the rest retrieved from reference TRBV28 and TRBJ1-5, is DVKVTQSSRYLVKRTGEKVFLECVQDMDHENMFWYRQDPGLGLRLIYFSYDVKMKEKGDIPEGYSVSREKKERFSLILESASTNQTSMYLCASLGAEENQPQHFGDGTRLSIL.

This clonotype was seen repeatedly, ten times or more. This rearrangement joins TRBV20-1 to TRBJ2-7, with D possibly being TRBD1 (6 bases). Trimming cost V 5 bases and J 0 bases, with 8 bases left between them. The CDR3 has 12 residues. Germline assignment: CDR1 DFQATT and CDR2 SNEGSKA (reference sequence). CDR3 bases: TGCAGTGCTTCGGACAGCTCCTACGAGCAGTACTTC. Its translation: CSASDSSYEQYF.

V usage is TRBV7-2 and J usage is TRBJ2-1, with TRBD2 matching over 8 bases. The CDR3 has 15 residues. The germline V gene has CDR1 SGHTA and CDR2 FQGNSA. The J segment lost 7 bases and the V segment lost 3 bases, leaving 8 bases of the junction unmatched. The DNA for the CDR3 is TGTGCCAGCAGCTTTTCGGGAGGGCCTTTAAATGAGCAGTTCTTC. Translating gives CASSFSGGPLNEQFF.

This chain uses TRBV20-1 with TRBJ2-3; 8 bases line up with TRBD2. Germline V CDR1 and CDR2: DFQATT, SNEGSKA (reference sequence). V lost 6 bases, J lost 6 bases, and 14 bases stayed unmatched. This CDR3 has 15 residues. The CDR3 nucleotides are TGCAGTGCCCTCCTAAAGGCGGGAGGAGGGGATACGCAGTATTTT. It is translated as CSALLKAGGGDTQYF.

The CDR3 nucleotides are TGTGCCAGCAGCCCGCCCGGGACAGGGCTTGTTGAAGCTTTCTTT. This translates into CASSPPGTGLVEAFF. This chain joins TRBV7-9 and TRBJ1-1; TRBD1 aligns across 9 bases. Germline V lookup: CDR1 SEHNR, CDR2 FQNEAQ (reference sequence). This CDR3 comprises 15 residues. J lost 7 bases, V lost 5 bases, and 11 bases had no gene match.

The rearrangement links TRBV11-2 to TRBJ2-2; 7 bases agree with TRBD2. Germline V gene lookup returns CDR1 SGHAT and CDR2 FQNNGV. V lost 7 bases, J lost 2 bases, and 10 bases stayed unmatched. The CDR3 length is 16 residues. CDR3 sequence: CASTHRRELNTGELFF. CDR3 coding DNA: TGTGCCAGCACCCACCGGCGGGAGCTCAACACCGGGGAGCTGTTTTTT.

This clonotype came up many times. CDR3 DNA: TGTGCCATCAGTGAGTCCCGGGTGGGCAATCAGCCCCAGCATTTT. Amino acid sequence: CAISESRVGNQPQHF. This chain joins TRBV10-3 and TRBJ1-5; D is uncertain. With 0 bases removed from V and 2 bases from J, the gap between germline ends came to 8 bases. Per the germline V gene, CDR1 is ENHRY and CDR2 is SYGVKD. The CDR3 runs 15 residues.

This clonotype has ten or more counts. V gene TRBV12-3 or TRBV12-4 combines with J gene TRBJ2-7; no definite D call. CDR3 length equals 13 residues. Deletions cut 4 bases from V and 2 bases from J, with 9 bases between. CDR3 nucleotide sequence: TGTGCCAGCAGTTCTCGTGGGACCTACGAGCAGTACTTC. Translating it yields CASSSRGTYEQYF.